This T cell receptor beta chain was recorded in a study of blood T cell repertoires in COVID-19. Study information: The United States, Italy and Spain were the sources of the acute and convalescent COVID-19 samples. Nucleic acid was either cDNA or gDNA, and it came from T cells, B-cell-depleted T cells, or PBMCs.

Sequencing used immunoSEQ multiplex PCR; TCRdb keeps in-frame clones, though not all of them. The sample records 95,000 to 150,000 clones, about four fifths being singletons. The CDR3 extends over 15 amino acids. The germline V gene has CDR1 LNHDA and CDR2 SQIVND (reference sequence). J gave up 6 bases and V 3 bases, and 6 bases lay outside the gene matches. This rearrangement joins TRBV19 to TRBJ2-2; 8 bases line up with TRBD2. Sequencing was carried out using peripheral blood. The origin of this receptor is a man aged 55 to 70 with active or convalescent COVID-19. CDR3 sequence (DNA): TGTGCCAGTAGTATGCCCAGCGGGGGATCCGGGGAGCTGTTTTTT. Its translation: CASSMPSGGSGELFF.